This T cell receptor beta chain was recorded in a study of blood T cell repertoires in COVID-19. In the study overall: The United States, Italy and Spain were the sources of the acute and convalescent COVID-19 samples. The analysed material was cDNA or gDNA that came from T cells, B-cell-depleted T cells, or PBMCs.

Original methodology: Reference gene primer amplification gave nucleated cell count estimates. Some clones are missing from TCRdb's copy, which holds only in-frame ones; the method was immunoSEQ multiplex PCR. The DNA gave D and trimming, while V, J and clone size come from that table. Of more than 110,000 clones in the sample, 85% were seen once. This CDR3 contains 15 residues. Trimming shortened V by 1 base and J by 8 bases, and 14 bases separated the two germline ends. Germline V gives CDR1 MGHDK, CDR2 SYGVNS. The sequencing input was peripheral blood. The rearrangement joins TRBV25-1 to TRBJ1-4; D uncertain. This TCR derives from a man in his forties or fifties with acute or convalescent COVID-19. This chain's CDR3 is CASSESRRETEKLFF. The CDR3 coding sequence is TGTGCCAGCAGTGAATCCCGCCGGGAGACCGAAAAACTGTTTTTT.